This is a list of T cell receptor beta chains from one sample in a study of tissue T cells after allogeneic stem cell transplantation. Data came from immunoSEQ multiplex PCR; TCRdb stores just in-frame clones and leaves some out. The repertoire holds approximately 2,700 clones, with approximately 70% as singletons. Sequences were derived from duodenal tissue, sampled at autopsy. These receptors all come from a male patient aged 60 or older with steroid-refractory graft-versus-host disease after an allogeneic stem cell transplant. Some T cells may be provided by the graft donor. The CDR3 runs from the conserved cysteine through the conserved F or W. D genes are given only for firm matches. The listing skips clone size in some rows; elsewhere it reads once, few, many or a size class.

j_call: TRBJ2-7
clone_size: NA
v_call: TRBV6-5
d_call: TRBD1
cdr3_nt: TGTGCCAGCAGTCACCAGGGGGCAGGCGAGCAGTACTTC
cdr3_aa: CASSHQGAGEQYF

j_call: TRBJ1-4
clone_size: large
v_call: TRBV10-3
d_call: NA
cdr3_nt: TGTGCCATCAGTGACGAGTCCTGGGCGACTAATGAAAAACTGTTTTTT
cdr3_aa: CAISDESWATNEKLFF

j_call: TRBJ2-3
clone_size: few
v_call: TRBV9
d_call: NA
cdr3_nt: TGTGCCAGCAGCGTAGAGGGGCACGGCACAGATACGCAGTATTTT
cdr3_aa: CASSVEGHGTDTQYF

j_call: TRBJ2-2
clone_size: NA
v_call: TRBV3-1/TRBV3-2
d_call: NA
cdr3_nt: TGTGCCAGCAGCCCAAGTAGGTACGGGGAGCTGTTTTTT
cdr3_aa: CASSPSRYGELFF

j_call: TRBJ1-5
clone_size: NA
v_call: TRBV2
d_call: TRBD1
cdr3_nt: TGTGCCAGCAGCGGAAAGACGACAGGGATTCAGCCCCAGCATTTT
cdr3_aa: CASSGKTTGIQPQHF

j_call: TRBJ2-3
clone_size: NA
v_call: TRBV6-6
d_call: NA
cdr3_nt: TGTGCCAGCAGTTCCTCGGACCGGAATACGCAGTATTTT
cdr3_aa: CASSSSDRNTQYF

j_call: TRBJ2-7
clone_size: NA
v_call: TRBV7-9
d_call: NA
cdr3_nt: TGTGCCAGCAGCTTTCCGAGGTCCGGAGAGCAGTACTTC
cdr3_aa: CASSFPRSGEQYF

j_call: TRBJ2-7
clone_size: few
v_call: TRBV12-5
d_call: NA
cdr3_nt: TGTGCTAGTGGTGCTATATACGAGCAGTACTTC
cdr3_aa: CASGAIYEQYF

j_call: TRBJ1-2
clone_size: few
v_call: TRBV7-3
d_call: NA
cdr3_nt: TGTGCCAGCAGCTTAAGGCAGGGGAATGGCTACACCTTC
cdr3_aa: CASSLRQGNGYTF

j_call: TRBJ2-7
clone_size: NA
v_call: TRBV10-3
d_call: TRBD2
cdr3_nt: TGTGCCATCAGCGTTACTAGCGGGGGCTCCTACGAGCAGTACTTC
cdr3_aa: CAISVTSGGSYEQYF

j_call: TRBJ1-2
clone_size: NA
v_call: TRBV6-6
d_call: NA
cdr3_nt: TGTGCCAGCAGCCATTCTTCGGACTATGGCTACACCTTC
cdr3_aa: CASSHSSDYGYTF

j_call: TRBJ1-1
clone_size: NA
v_call: TRBV6-5
d_call: NA
cdr3_nt: TGTGCCAGCAGTACCCGGGACAAGAACACTGAAGCTTTCTTT
cdr3_aa: CASSTRDKNTEAFF

j_call: TRBJ1-5
clone_size: large
v_call: TRBV27
d_call: NA
cdr3_nt: TGTGCCAGCAGTTGGACAGCTGATCAGCCCCAGCATTTT
cdr3_aa: CASSWTADQPQHF

j_call: TRBJ2-7
clone_size: NA
v_call: TRBV19
d_call: TRBD2
cdr3_nt: TGTGCCAGTAGACGAGGGACTAGCGGGGCCCACGAGCAGTACTTC
cdr3_aa: CASRRGTSGAHEQYF

j_call: TRBJ1-6
clone_size: NA
v_call: TRBV3-1/TRBV3-2
d_call: NA
cdr3_nt: TGTGCCAGCAGCCTACACTCAAAGTCGGACGGTAGCTCCTATAATTCACCCCTCCACTTT
cdr3_aa: CASSLHSKSDGSSYNSPLHF

j_call: TRBJ2-7
clone_size: few
v_call: TRBV28
d_call: NA
cdr3_nt: TGTGCCAGCATTACGGAAGGGATGCCCTACGAGCAGTACTTC
cdr3_aa: CASITEGMPYEQYF

j_call: TRBJ2-2
clone_size: NA
v_call: TRBV7-3
d_call: NA
cdr3_nt: TGTGCCAGCAGCTTATATCCCGGGGAGCTGTTTTTT
cdr3_aa: CASSLYPGELFF

j_call: TRBJ2-3
clone_size: few
v_call: TRBV9
d_call: NA
cdr3_nt: TGTGCCAGCAGCCCGATGACAGGGAGGGCAGATACGCAGTATTTT
cdr3_aa: CASSPMTGRADTQYF

j_call: TRBJ1-6
clone_size: NA
v_call: TRBV9
d_call: TRBD1
cdr3_nt: TGTGCCAGCAGCTCCCCGACAGGGAGCTCCTATAATTCACCCCTCCACTTT
cdr3_aa: CASSSPTGSSYNSPLHF

j_call: TRBJ2-7
clone_size: once
v_call: TRBV5-4
d_call: TRBD1
cdr3_nt: TGTGCCAGCAGCTTGGGACAGGGGCCTACCTACGAGCAGTACTTC
cdr3_aa: CASSLGQGPTYEQYF

j_call: TRBJ2-2
clone_size: NA
v_call: TRBV18
d_call: NA
cdr3_nt: TGTGCCAGCTCACCGTTCCAGCACATTAACACCGGGGAGCTGTTTTTT
cdr3_aa: CASSPFQHINTGELFF

j_call: TRBJ1-2
clone_size: NA
v_call: TRBV19
d_call: NA
cdr3_nt: TGTGCCAGTAGAAGGGTCGACTATGGCTACACCTTC
cdr3_aa: CASRRVDYGYTF

j_call: TRBJ2-1
clone_size: NA
v_call: TRBV9
d_call: TRBD1
cdr3_nt: TGTGCCAGCAGCGCGGACAGGGGGCCTTGGTATGAGCAGTTCTTC
cdr3_aa: CASSADRGPWYEQFF